One and the same sample provided the 12 T cell receptor beta chains below, sequenced in a study of cytomegalovirus exposure and HLA in healthy donors. The PCR contained 60 Vbeta and 13 Jbeta primers. The method was immunoSEQ multiplex PCR; TCRdb's version includes in-frame clones alone and lacks a portion of them. In total, the table holds 40,000 to 65,000 clones. The sequencing sample was made of PBMCs. The origin of the receptors is a man aged 40-50 years in good health and CMV-seropositive.

The chain couples TRBV7-9 to TRBJ1-1, with 9 bases that match TRBD1. V trimming: 5 bases; J trimming: 5 bases; junction bases outside the gene matches: 6. Germline V lookup: CDR1 SEHNR, CDR2 FQNEAQ (reference sequence). The CDR3 consists of 14 residues. In nucleotides, the CDR3 is TGTGCCAGCAGCCACCAGACAGGGGGGACTGAAGCTTTCTTT. Protein product: CASSHQTGGTEAFF.

V gene TRBV12-5 combines with J gene TRBJ1-2, with no clear D. The V and J ends lost 4 bases and 7 bases respectively, with 13 bases between them. From germline, CDR1 is LGHNT and CDR2 FRNRAP. CDR3 length equals 13 residues. The CDR3 DNA reads as TGTGCTAGTGGTTCTGACCCCAGCGGTGGCTACACCTTC. It yields the protein CASGSDPSGGYTF.

The rearrangement joins TRBV5-1 to TRBJ2-5; 8 bases fit TRBD1. Trimming took 4 bases from V and 2 from J; bases not matched to a gene: 4. This CDR3 contains 14 residues. Germline lookup yields CDR1 SGHRS and CDR2 YFSETQ. CDR3 in amino acids: CASSHGQGQETQYF. In DNA form, the CDR3 reads TGCGCCAGCAGCCATGGACAGGGTCAAGAGACCCAGTACTTC.

V gene TRBV4-3 combines with J gene TRBJ2-2; 8 positions agree with TRBD2. The length of the CDR3 is 20 residues. Germline trimming cut 4 bases from V and 2 bases from J; bases unmatched to any gene: 18. CDR1 and CDR2 from the germline V gene are LGHNA and YSLEER. The CDR3 here is CASSPSPEGRGGSNTGELFF. In nucleotides, the CDR3 is TGCGCCAGCAGCCCCTCCCCGGAAGGCCGGGGGGGCTCAAACACCGGGGAGCTGTTTTTT.

This sequence joins TRBV6-5 and TRBJ1-3; 9 bases are a match to TRBD1. Trimming took 5 bases from V and 4 from J; bases not matched to a gene: 3. Germline CDR1 MNHEY, CDR2 SVGAGI. CDR3 length equals 14 residues. The DNA of the CDR3 is TGTGCCAGCAGTGGGACAGGGACAGGAAACACCATATATTTT. This sequence encodes CASSGTGTGNTIYF.

This chain uses TRBV11-1 with TRBJ1-4; D perhaps matches TRBD1 (6 bases). Per the germline V gene, CDR1 is SGHAT and CDR2 is FQDESV (reference sequence). Trimming took off 5 bases at V and 5 bases at J, with 6 bases between the two ends. The CDR3 spans 12 residues. The CDR3 DNA reads as TGTGCCAGCAGCGGGACAAATGAAAAACTGTTTTTT. It yields the protein CASSGTNEKLFF. Complete variable domain (other parts from reference TRBV11-1 and TRBJ1-4): EAEVAQSPRYKITEKSQAVAFWCDPISGHATLYWYRQILGQGPELLVQFQDESVVDDSQLPKDRFSAERLKGVDSTLKIQPAELGDSAMYLCASSGTNEKLFFGSGTQLSVL.

This chain connects TRBV6-1 to TRBJ2-7, with TRBD1 matching over 10 bases. The CDR3 totals 15 residues. Trimming at V came to 1 base and at J to 2 bases, leaving 2 bases not matched to a gene. CDR1 MNHNS and CDR2 SASEGT come from the germline V gene. This chain's CDR3 is CASSEVGTGAYEQYF. CDR3 sequence (DNA): TGTGCCAGCAGTGAAGTGGGGACAGGGGCCTACGAGCAGTACTTC.

The genes are TRBV6-1 and TRBJ1-5; D is possibly TRBD1 (5 bases). CDR3 length: 14 amino acids. V lost 5 bases, J lost 7 bases, and 15 bases lay in between. Germline-derived CDR1 and CDR2 are MNHNS and SASEGT. Here the CDR3 reads CASSRTTPGQPQHF. The CDR3 DNA reads TGTGCCAGCAGTAGGACAACTCCAGGGCAGCCCCAGCATTTT.

V and J are TRBV19 and TRBJ2-7; D may be TRBD2 (5 bases). The germline V gene has CDR1 LNHDA and CDR2 SQIVND (reference sequence). This CDR3 is built from 14 residues. The V gene lost 9 bases and the J gene lost 3 bases, with 18 bases spanning the gap. CDR3 region: CASNRGRTSYEQYF. The DNA of the CDR3 is TGTGCCAGCAACCGGGGTAGGACGAGCTACGAGCAGTACTTC.

V and J are TRBV7-2 and TRBJ1-6, with TRBD1 matching 7 bases. The CDR3 spans 15 residues. V lost 3 bases to trimming and J lost 5 bases; unmatched junction nucleotides: 4. Germline V gene data show CDR1 as SGHTA and CDR2 as FQGNSA. CDR3 in DNA: TGTGCCAGCAGCTTTAGGACAGGCGATAATTCACCCCTCCACTTT. Encoded protein: CASSFRTGDNSPLHF.

V usage is TRBV5-1 and J usage is TRBJ1-1; 7 bases line up with TRBD1. The CDR3 extends over 14 amino acids. The V gene's germline CDR1 is SGHRS and CDR2 YFSETQ. Trimming at V came to 4 bases and at J to 0 bases, leaving 3 bases not matched to a gene. The CDR3 here is CASSTQGMNTEAFF. CDR3 sequence (DNA): TGCGCCAGCAGCACACAGGGGATGAACACTGAAGCTTTCTTT.

This chain joins TRBV6-6 and TRBJ1-3; no definite D call. V dropped 0 bases and J dropped 0 bases, with 6 bases sitting between them. Germline values: CDR1 MNHNY, CDR2 SVGAGI (reference sequence). The CDR3 length is 15 residues. CDR3 sequence (DNA): TGTGCCAGCAGTTACTCGGCTCACTCTGGAAACACCATATATTTT. Translating it yields CASSYSAHSGNTIYF.